One sample yielded the 9 T cell receptor beta chains listed below, sequenced in a study of cytomegalovirus exposure and HLA in healthy donors (dated by TCRdb to about 2017). The library was generated by the immunoSEQ multiplex PCR assay. The multiplex PCR relied on a mix of 60 forward primers for TCR Vbeta segments and 13 reverse primers for TCR Jbeta segments. Imported from immuneACCESS, the table was reduced by TCRdb to in-frame sequences with V and J called. These copies leave out some clones; in studies compared against another copy, an unresolved V gene accounts for under half, and the cause of the remainder is not known. The sample table contains around 170,000 clones; only one count was recorded for approximately 88% of them. Approximately 1.4% of the sample comes from the top ten. The specimen sequenced was PBMCs. These receptors were collected from a woman younger than 35 in good health and CMV-seronegative.

This clone was counted between two and nine times. The chain recombines TRBV6-1 with TRBJ1-5; weak D call: TRBD1 (5 bases). The CDR3 has 14 residues. CDR1 and CDR2 from the germline V gene are MNHNS and SASEGT. V was shortened by 8 bases and J by 2 bases, with 13 bases between the two germline ends. CDR3 residues: CASVSGYGNQPQHF. DNA of the CDR3: TGTGCCAGCGTGTCAGGGTACGGCAATCAGCCCCAGCATTTT.

This chain connects TRBV28 to TRBJ2-7; TRBD1 matches 7 bases. Germline CDR1 reads MDHEN; CDR2 reads SYDVKM. The CDR3 loop spans 14 amino acids. J was trimmed by 2 bases and V by 4 bases; bases with no gene match: 5. The CDR3 sequence is CASSWGTEAYEQYF. CDR3 sequence (DNA): TGTGCCAGCAGTTGGGGGACAGAAGCCTACGAGCAGTACTTC.

Worth noting for this clone: This sample includes further DNA sequences coding for the same CDR3. The chain employs TRBV18 and TRBJ1-5; 9 bases fit TRBD1. V shed 3 bases, J shed 0 bases, and the junction held 0 bases outside the gene matches. The germline V gene has CDR1 KGHSH and CDR2 LQKENI. The CDR3 extends over 15 amino acids. CDR3 in amino acids: CASSPGQGSNQPQHF. CDR3 nucleotide sequence: TGTGCCAGCTCACCGGGACAGGGTAGCAATCAGCCCCAGCATTTT. Variable domain in full (rest from reference TRBV18 and TRBJ1-5): NAGVMQNPRHLVRRRGQEARLRCSPMKGHSHVYWYRQLPEEGLKFMVYLQKENIIDESGMPKERFSAEFPKEGPSILRIQQVVRGDSAAYFCASSPGQGSNQPQHFGDGTRLSIL.

V usage is TRBV6-1 and J usage is TRBJ1-1; 9 positions agree with TRBD1. V gave up 6 bases and J gave up 7 bases; unmatched junction bases: 12. CDR3 size: 15 residues. CDR1 and CDR2 (germline): MNHNS, SASEGT. CDR3 loop: CASRYPGQGTDEAFF. The DNA for the CDR3 is TGTGCCAGCAGATACCCGGGACAGGGAACGGATGAAGCTTTCTTT.

The chain has TRBV30 and TRBJ1-2; no definite D call. CDR1 is GTSNPN and CDR2 is SVGIG in the germline V gene (reference sequence). V was cut by 2 bases and J by 7 bases, with 11 bases left in between. CDR3 length equals 12 residues. The CDR3 bases are TGTGCCTGGAGTTCCGGGTTGGGTGGCTACACCTTC. It is translated as CAWSSGLGGYTF.

The chain combines TRBV7-9 with TRBJ1-1, with D tentatively TRBD1 (5 bases). Germline CDR1 SEHNR, CDR2 FQNEAQ (reference sequence). Trimming cost V 7 bases and J 0 bases, with 9 bases left between them. The CDR3 is 13 amino acids. CDR3 region: CASTIQVNTEAFF. The CDR3 region has the DNA TGTGCCAGCACTATACAGGTGAACACTGAAGCTTTCTTT.

The rearrangement links TRBV25-1 to TRBJ2-5, with D maybe TRBD1 (6 bases). The DNA matches TRBJ2-7 better at its end, which makes the J call doubtful. CDR3 length: 14 residues. From germline, CDR1 is MGHDK and CDR2 SYGVNS. DNA for the CDR3: TGTGCCAGCAGTCGGCAGGGGTCCTCCTACGAGCAGTACTTC. Amino acid sequence: CASSRQGSSYEQYF.

The sample holds a few counts of this clone. The genes are TRBV6-1 and TRBJ2-2; 7 bases map to TRBD1. CDR1 and CDR2 (germline): MNHNS, SASEGT. V shed 5 bases and J 3 bases; nucleotides not matched to a gene: 6. This CDR3 region has 15 residues. As DNA, the CDR3 is TGTGCCAGCAGTCCCGGGACAGCAGACACCGGGGAGCTGTTTTTT. Its translation: CASSPGTADTGELFF.

Remarks on this clone: At one end the junction does not follow the germline gene, possibly because of a read error. This rearrangement joins TRBV7-9 to TRBJ2-5, with D possibly matching TRBD2 (6 bases). Germline V CDR1 and CDR2: SEHNR, FQNEAQ (reference sequence). The CDR3 is made up of 16 amino acids. The CDR3 DNA sequence: TGTTCCAGCAGCTTCAATTATGCACTAGCTGGGGAGACCCAGTACTTC. Its translation is CSSSFNYALAGETQYF. Variable domain in full (rest from reference TRBV7-9 and TRBJ2-5): DTGVSQNPRHKITKRGQNVTFRCDPISEHNRLYWYRQTLGQGPEFLTYFQNEAQLEKSRLLSDRFSAERPKGSFSTLEIQRTEQGDSAMYLCSSSFNYALAGETQYFGPGTRLLVL.